This T cell receptor beta chain was recorded in a study of T cells in Graves' hyperthyroidism and ophthalmopathy. At the level of the study: Once the initial diagnosis was made, peripheral blood was obtained before any treatment.

Clinical symptoms, serum thyroxine and TRAb, thyroid ultrasound and orbital computed tomography together formed the diagnostic basis. The CDR3 covers 14 residues. CDR1 and CDR2 (germline): MNHEY, SMNVEV (reference sequence). The V gene lost 0 bases and the J gene lost 4 bases, with 10 bases spanning the gap. Amplified regions were TCR beta CDR3 sequences from RNA transcripts. An initial round of RT-PCR targeting the TCR CDR3 relied on the HTBI primer set. One entry per CDR3 protein, called by TCRdb with MiXCR from the multiplex PCR reads. Among around 500,000 distinct CDR3 sequences listed, approximately 16% were seen once.

What was sequenced was blood. The J gene is TRBJ2-7, the V gene TRBV27; D gene uncertain. The receptor's source is a woman in her 30s with Graves' ophthalmopathy. This chain's CDR3 is CASSLSAQTYEQYF. The CDR3 nucleotides read TGTGCCAGCAGTTTATCGGCCCAGACATACGAGCAGTACTTC.